The clone carrying this T cell receptor beta chain appeared a few times. Every isolated RNA sample was fully reverse transcribed, so sequencing captured expressed TCRB transcripts. TCRdb keeps only in-frame clones here, not all; method: immunoSEQ multiplex PCR. The sample carries roughly 240,000 clones, about 14% recorded once. This sample stems from a study of beta chain features in type 1 diabetes. CDR1 is MNHNY, CDR2 SVGAGI, per germline (reference sequence). This CDR3 has 13 amino acids. V dropped 4 bases and J dropped 5; count of bases not matched to a gene: 2. CD45RO/CCR7/CD25/CD127/CD95/CD27 staining was used to isolate CD4+ naive, central memory, regulatory and stem cell-like memory cells by sorting.

This clonotype originated in a woman aged 40 to 50 in good health. V usage is TRBV6-6 and J usage is TRBJ1-5, with 7 bases lining up with TRBD1. The sample was naive CD4+ T cells from blood. As DNA, the CDR3 is TGTGCCAGCAGTTCCAGGGGGGATCAGCCCCAGCATTTT. It encodes CASSSRGDQPQHF.